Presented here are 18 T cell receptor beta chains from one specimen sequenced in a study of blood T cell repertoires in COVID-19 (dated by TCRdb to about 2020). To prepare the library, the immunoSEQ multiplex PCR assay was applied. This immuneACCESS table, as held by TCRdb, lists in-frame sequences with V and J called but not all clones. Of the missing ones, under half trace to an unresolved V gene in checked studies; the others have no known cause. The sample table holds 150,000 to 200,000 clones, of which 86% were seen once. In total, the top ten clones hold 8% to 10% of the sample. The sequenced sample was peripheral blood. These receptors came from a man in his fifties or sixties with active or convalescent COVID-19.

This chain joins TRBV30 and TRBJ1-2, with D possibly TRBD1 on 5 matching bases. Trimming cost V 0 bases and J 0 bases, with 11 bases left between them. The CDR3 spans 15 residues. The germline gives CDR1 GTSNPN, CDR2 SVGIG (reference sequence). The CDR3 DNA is TGTGCCTGGAGTGTGTCGACAGAAGCTAACTATGGCTACACCTTC. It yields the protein CAWSVSTEANYGYTF.

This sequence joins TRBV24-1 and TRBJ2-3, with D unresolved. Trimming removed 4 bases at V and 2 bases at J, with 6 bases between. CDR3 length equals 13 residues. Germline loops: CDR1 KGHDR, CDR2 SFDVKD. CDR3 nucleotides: TGTGCCACCAGTGACCAAGCCACAGATACGCAGTATTTT. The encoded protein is CATSDQATDTQYF.

The CDR3 DNA is TGTGCTAGTGGTAGGGGGCCTCCAGATACGCAGTATTTT. Translating gives CASGRGPPDTQYF. J is TRBJ2-3 and V is TRBV12-5, with 7 nucleotides matching TRBD1. Trimming took 5 bases from V and 4 from J; bases not matched to a gene: 3. Germline V gene lookup returns CDR1 LGHNT and CDR2 FRNRAP. This CDR3 comprises 13 residues.

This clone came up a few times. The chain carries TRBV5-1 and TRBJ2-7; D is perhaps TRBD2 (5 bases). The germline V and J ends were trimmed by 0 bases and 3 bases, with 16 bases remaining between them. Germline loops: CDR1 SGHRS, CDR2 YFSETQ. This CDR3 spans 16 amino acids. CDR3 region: CASSLVRVSEGYEQYF. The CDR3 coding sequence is TGCGCCAGCAGCTTGGTTAGGGTATCTGAGGGCTACGAGCAGTACTTC.

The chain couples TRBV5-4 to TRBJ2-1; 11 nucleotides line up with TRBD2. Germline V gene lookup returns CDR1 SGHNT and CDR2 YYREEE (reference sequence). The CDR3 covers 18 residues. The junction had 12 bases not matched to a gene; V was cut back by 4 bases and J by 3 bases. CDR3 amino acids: CASSGGGVAGGVYNEQFF. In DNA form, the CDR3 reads TGTGCCAGCAGCGGGGGAGGGGTAGCGGGAGGGGTCTACAATGAGCAGTTCTTC.

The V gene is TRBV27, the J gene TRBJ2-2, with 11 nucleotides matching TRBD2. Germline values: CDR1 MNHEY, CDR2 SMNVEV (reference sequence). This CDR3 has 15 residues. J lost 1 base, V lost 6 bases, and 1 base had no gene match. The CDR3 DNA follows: TGTGCCAGCAGACTAGCGGGGGTGAACACCGGGGAGCTGTTTTTT. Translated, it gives CASRLAGVNTGELFF.

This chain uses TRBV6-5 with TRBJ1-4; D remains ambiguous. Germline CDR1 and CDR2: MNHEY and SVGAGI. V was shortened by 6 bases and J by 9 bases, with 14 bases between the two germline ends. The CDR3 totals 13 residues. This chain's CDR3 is CASSYGLFQKLFF. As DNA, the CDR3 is TGTGCCAGCAGCTACGGGCTCTTTCAAAAACTGTTTTTT.

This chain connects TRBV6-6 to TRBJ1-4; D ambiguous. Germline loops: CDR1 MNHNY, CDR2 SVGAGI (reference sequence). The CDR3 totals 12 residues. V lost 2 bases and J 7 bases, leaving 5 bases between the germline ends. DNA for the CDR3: TGTGCCAGCAGTTACCCCGGTGAAAAACTGTTTTTT. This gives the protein CASSYPGEKLFF.

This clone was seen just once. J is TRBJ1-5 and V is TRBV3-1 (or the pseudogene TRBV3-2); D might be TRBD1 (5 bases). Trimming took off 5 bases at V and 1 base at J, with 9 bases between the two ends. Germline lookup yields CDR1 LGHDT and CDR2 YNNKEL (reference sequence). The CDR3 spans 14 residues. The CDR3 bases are TGTGCCAGCAGCGACAGAGTGAGCAATCAGCCCCAGCATTTT. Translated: CASSDRVSNQPQHF.

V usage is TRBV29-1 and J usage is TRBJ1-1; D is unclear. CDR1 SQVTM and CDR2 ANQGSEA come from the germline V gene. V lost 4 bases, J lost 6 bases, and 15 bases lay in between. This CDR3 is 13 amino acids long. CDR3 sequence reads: CSVAEAAGSEAFF. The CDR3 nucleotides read TGCAGCGTTGCGGAAGCGGCAGGATCTGAAGCTTTCTTT.

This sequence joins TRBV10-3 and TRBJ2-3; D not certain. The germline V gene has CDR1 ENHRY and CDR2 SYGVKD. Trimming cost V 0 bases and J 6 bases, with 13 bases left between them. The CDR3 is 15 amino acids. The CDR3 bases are TGTGCCATCAGTGAGTCGACTTCGGTTGTGGATACGCAGTATTTT. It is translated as CAISESTSVVDTQYF.

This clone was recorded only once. The CDR3 loop is CASSHTGDEKLFF. The CDR3 DNA is TGTGCCAGTAGCCATACGGGGGATGAAAAACTGTTTTTT. This chain connects TRBV19 to TRBJ1-4, with TRBD1 as a possible D gene (5 bases). V was pared by 6 bases and J by 6 bases, with 11 bases between. The germline CDR1 and CDR2 sequences are LNHDA and SQIVND (reference sequence). The CDR3 is made up of 13 amino acids.

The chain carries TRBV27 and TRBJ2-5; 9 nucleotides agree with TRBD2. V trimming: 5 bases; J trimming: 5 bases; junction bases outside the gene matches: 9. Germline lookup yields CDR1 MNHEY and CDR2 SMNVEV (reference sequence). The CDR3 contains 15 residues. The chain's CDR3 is CASSPGLAQKETQYF. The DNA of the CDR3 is TGTGCCAGCAGTCCCGGACTAGCGCAGAAGGAGACCCAGTACTTC.

The CDR3 DNA sequence: TGCAGCGTATCCCTACAGGGGCTATATGGCTACACCTTC. Translation: CSVSLQGLYGYTF. This chain joins TRBV29-1 and TRBJ1-2, with 7 nucleotides matching TRBD1. Per the germline V gene, CDR1 is SQVTM and CDR2 is ANQGSEA. The CDR3 totals 13 residues. V gave up 6 bases and J gave up 5 bases; unmatched junction bases: 9.

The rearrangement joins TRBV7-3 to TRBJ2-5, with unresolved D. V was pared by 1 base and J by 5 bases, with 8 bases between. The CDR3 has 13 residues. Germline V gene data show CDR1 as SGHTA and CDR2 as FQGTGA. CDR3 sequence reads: CASSLIPGETQYF. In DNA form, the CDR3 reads TGTGCCAGCAGCTTAATCCCCGGTGAGACCCAGTACTTC.

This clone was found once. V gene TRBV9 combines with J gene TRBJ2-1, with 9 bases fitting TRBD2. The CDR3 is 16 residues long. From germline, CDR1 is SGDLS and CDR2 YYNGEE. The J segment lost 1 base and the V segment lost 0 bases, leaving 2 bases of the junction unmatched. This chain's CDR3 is CASSVGSGRSYNEQFF. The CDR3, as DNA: TGTGCCAGCAGCGTAGGGAGCGGGAGGTCCTACAATGAGCAGTTCTTC.

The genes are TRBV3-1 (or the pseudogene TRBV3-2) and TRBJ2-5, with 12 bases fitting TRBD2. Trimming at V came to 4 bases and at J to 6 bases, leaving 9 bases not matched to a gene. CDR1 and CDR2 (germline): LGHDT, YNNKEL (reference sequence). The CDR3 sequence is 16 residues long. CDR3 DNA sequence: TGTGCCAGCAGCCCCGTTCTAGCGGGAGGGCCCAAGACCCAGTACTTC. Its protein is CASSPVLAGGPKTQYF.

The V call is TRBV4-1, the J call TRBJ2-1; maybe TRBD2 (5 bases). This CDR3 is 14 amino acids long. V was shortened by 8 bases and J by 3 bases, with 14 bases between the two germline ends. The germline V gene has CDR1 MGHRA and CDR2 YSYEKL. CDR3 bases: TGCGCCAGCGGAGGCGGAGCGAGCTACAATGAGCAGTTCTTC. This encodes CASGGGASYNEQFF.